These T cell receptor beta chains were read from a single sample in a study of T cell repertoires in cytomegalovirus infection. In TCRdb, the reads were re-called with MiXCR into one record per CDR3 protein. Of about 130,000 distinct CDR3 sequences in the sample, 24% are singletons; the top ten hold 34%. What these receptors recognize is not known. Material: PBMCs, sequenced either directly or after in vitro stimulation (not recorded which). Receptors originate from a human donor in good health (CMV status not recorded). Some clones in this sample may be carry-over from other donors' samples. Both conserved end residues are part of each CDR3. A D gene is named only where the DNA matches it firmly. Expanded clones get a size class; other rows say once, few or many, or leave the size out.

J gene	D gene	clone size	V gene	CDR3 protein	CDR3 DNA
TRBJ2-1	.	.	TRBV5-5	CASSLLVGAGNEQFF	TGTGCCAGCAGCTTGCTAGTGGGGGCGGGCAATGAGCAGTTCTTC
TRBJ1-2	.	.	TRBV20-1	CSARDSPGDGYTF	TGCAGTGCTAGAGATTCCCCCGGAGATGGCTACACCTTC
TRBJ1-2	TRBD1	.	TRBV7-2	CASSSNRGLDGYTF	TGTGCCAGCAGCTCCAACAGGGGGCTTGATGGCTACACCTTC
TRBJ2-7	.	few	TRBV28	CASSLTPGGVPYEQYF	TGTGCCAGCAGTTTAACCCCTGGCGGGGTCCCCTACGAGCAGTACTTC
TRBJ1-1	TRBD1	few	TRBV5-4	CASSFETGGKEGEAFF	TGTGCCAGCAGCTTTGAGACAGGGGGCAAAGAGGGTGAAGCTTTCTTT
TRBJ2-1	TRBD1	.	TRBV5-5	CASSLDRAPYNEQFF	TGTGCCAGCAGCTTAGACAGGGCCCCCTACAATGAGCAGTTCTTC
TRBJ2-2	.	.	TRBV6-2/TRBV6-3	CASSYGLPLLDTGELFF	TGTGCCAGCAGTTACGGGCTACCCCTACTAGACACCGGGGAGCTGTTTTTT
TRBJ2-1	TRBD2	few	TRBV11-1	CASSPSGWGNEQFF	TGTGCCAGCAGCCCTAGCGGGTGGGGCAATGAGCAGTTCTTC
TRBJ2-1	TRBD2	many	TRBV7-9	CASSPIAGLRNEQFF	TGTGCCAGCAGCCCCATAGCGGGACTCCGGAATGAGCAGTTCTTC
TRBJ2-1	TRBD1	.	TRBV12-3/TRBV12-4	CASRPGQVGYDNEQFF	TGTGCCAGCAGACCGGGACAGGTGGGGTATGACAATGAGCAGTTCTTC
TRBJ1-1	.	.	TRBV18	CASSLPTGTPEAFF	TGTGCCAGCTCACTACCTACAGGGACCCCTGAAGCTTTCTTT
TRBJ2-7	.	.	TRBV4-1	CASSQVETDTYEQYF	TGCGCCAGCAGCCAAGTAGAGACAGACACCTACGAGCAGTACTTC
TRBJ2-1	.	.	TRBV2	CASMPGYNEQFF	TGTGCCAGCATGCCGGGTTACAATGAGCAGTTCTTC
TRBJ2-2	.	few	TRBV11-2	CASSSYRLDREDTGELFF	TGTGCCAGCAGCTCATATCGTCTAGACAGGGAGGACACCGGGGAGCTGTTTTTT
TRBJ2-3	TRBD2	many	TRBV7-6	CASSLGTSGTDTQYF	TGTGCCAGCAGCTTAGGGACTAGCGGCACAGATACGCAGTATTTT